This TCR beta chain was profiled in a study of control samples from healthy donors and cancer patients. The repertoire was sequenced with immunoSEQ multiplex PCR; TCRdb's copy has only in-frame clones and lacks some. Of 160,000 or so clones listed, around 95% were seen once; the top ten hold about 9.3%. The CDR3 covers 13 residues. The ends were cut back, 7 bases at V and 2 bases at J, with 11 bases in the middle. This TCR was recovered from a woman aged 40 to 55 in good health. The chain employs TRBV12-3 or TRBV12-4 and TRBJ2-5; possibly TRBD1 for D (6 bases). The sample was blood. The CDR3, as DNA: TGTGCCAGCACACGGACAGTTCAAGAGACCCAGTACTTC. It codes for CASTRTVQETQYF.